Listed below are T cell receptor beta chains from one sample, sequenced in a study of shared clonotypes between healthy human individuals. Profiling relied on immunoSEQ multiplex PCR, and the TCRdb table lists in-frame clones only, not all of them. The sample contains 2 million to 2.5 million clones, almost 96% of which appear only once. Sequencing input: naive CD4+ T cells sorted from blood. The origin of the receptors is a man aged 18 to 30 in good health. The CDR3 runs from the conserved cysteine through the conserved F or W. Each record gives: CDR3 DNA, CDR3 protein, J gene, clone size, V gene, D gene. The D gene is left open where the match is weak. Not every row has a clone size; where given, it reads once, few, many or a size class.

DNA: TGCGCCAGCAGCCGACAACAGGGCAACCAGTGGGGAACTGGAAACACCATATATTTT; CDR3: CASSRQQGNQWGTGNTIYF; J: TRBJ1-3; size: .; V: TRBV4-1; D: .
DNA: TGCAGTGTGACAGCTAACTATGGCTACACCTTC; CDR3: CSVTANYGYTF; J: TRBJ1-2; size: .; V: TRBV20-1; D: .
DNA: TGTGCCAGCAGCCCCGGGACAGGCTATGGCTACACCTTC; CDR3: CASSPGTGYGYTF; J: TRBJ1-2; size: .; V: TRBV7-6; D: TRBD1
DNA: TGTGCCAGCAGTGAAGCGGGGGGACAGGTCTCTGGAAACACCATATATTTT; CDR3: CASSEAGGQVSGNTIYF; J: TRBJ1-3; size: once; V: TRBV6-1; D: TRBD1
DNA: TGTGCCAGCACTCGGGGGCACCGAGAGACCCAGTACTTC; CDR3: CASTRGHRETQYF; J: TRBJ2-5; size: .; V: TRBV18; D: .
DNA: TGTGCCAGCAGCTCCCCGGTCACGATGAACACTGAAGCTTTCTTT; CDR3: CASSSPVTMNTEAFF; J: TRBJ1-1; size: .; V: TRBV7-9; D: .
DNA: TGTGCCAGCAGTTTGGGGCCTGAAGCTTTCTTT; CDR3: CASSLGPEAFF; J: TRBJ1-1; size: .; V: TRBV28; D: .
DNA: TGCAGCGTACCAGCCCGGGGGGGCTCCTACAATGAGCAGTTCTTC; CDR3: CSVPARGGSYNEQFF; J: TRBJ2-1; size: once; V: TRBV29-1; D: TRBD2
DNA: TGCGCCAGCAGCTTGGACGGGAGGGCCGCAGATACGCAGTATTTT; CDR3: CASSLDGRAADTQYF; J: TRBJ2-3; size: .; V: TRBV5-1; D: TRBD2
DNA: TGTGCCAGCAGCTTAGATTGGCCGCGGGCGTACGAGCAGTACTTC; CDR3: CASSLDWPRAYEQYF; J: TRBJ2-7; size: .; V: TRBV11-2; D: .
DNA: TGCAGCGTCCTCGGGGACAGGGGCGCAGATACGCAGTATTTT; CDR3: CSVLGDRGADTQYF; J: TRBJ2-3; size: .; V: TRBV29-1; D: TRBD1
DNA: TGTGCCAGCACCCTGGACAGGGGACGGCAGTACTTC; CDR3: CASTLDRGRQYF; J: TRBJ2-7; size: .; V: TRBV5-4; D: TRBD1
DNA: TGTGCCAGCAGCGCAACCTACGAGCAGTACTTC; CDR3: CASSATYEQYF; J: TRBJ2-7; size: .; V: TRBV7-9; D: .
DNA: TGTGCCAGCAGCTTAGGGTCGGGGAGCTCTGGAAACACCATATATTTT; CDR3: CASSLGSGSSGNTIYF; J: TRBJ1-3; size: .; V: TRBV7-8; D: .
DNA: TGTGCCAGCACTGAAAGTCCGGACAGATCCTACGAGCAGTACTTC; CDR3: CASTESPDRSYEQYF; J: TRBJ2-7; size: .; V: TRBV2; D: .
DNA: TGTGCCAGCAGATACACTGACAGCTCTGGGGCCAACGTCCTGACTTTC; CDR3: CASRYTDSSGANVLTF; J: TRBJ2-6; size: .; V: TRBV27; D: .
DNA: TGTGCCAGCGGGGACCAGGGTAACGGAAACACCATATATTTT; CDR3: CASGDQGNGNTIYF; J: TRBJ1-3; size: .; V: TRBV6-1; D: .
DNA: TGTGCCAGCAGCCTCGGGACTGGCGGAGATACGCAGTATTTT; CDR3: CASSLGTGGDTQYF; J: TRBJ2-3; size: .; V: TRBV9; D: .
DNA: TGCGCCAGCAGCTTGGAGGGCGAGCAGTTCTTC; CDR3: CASSLEGEQFF; J: TRBJ2-1; size: .; V: TRBV5-1; D: .
DNA: TGTGCCAGCAGCTTATCCCTGGGACAGGGGCCTACTAACTATGGCTACACCTTC; CDR3: CASSLSLGQGPTNYGYTF; J: TRBJ1-2; size: .; V: TRBV7-9; D: TRBD1
DNA: TGTGCCAGCAGCTCGGGGGGACTAGACCAAGAGACCCAGTACTTC; CDR3: CASSSGGLDQETQYF; J: TRBJ2-5; size: .; V: TRBV7-2; D: TRBD2
DNA: TGTGCCAGTAGTATACCCGCCGGGACTAGCGGTACGCGATACGAGCAGTACTTC; CDR3: CASSIPAGTSGTRYEQYF; J: TRBJ2-7; size: .; V: TRBV19; D: TRBD2
DNA: TGCGCCAGCAGCTTGCGAGGAAAAGAGACCCAGTACTTC; CDR3: CASSLRGKETQYF; J: TRBJ2-5; size: .; V: TRBV5-1; D: .
DNA: TGTGCCAGCAGTTCGAGGGGGCCAGGGGGCGCGGTAGGACAGCCCCAGCATTTT; CDR3: CASSSRGPGGAVGQPQHF; J: TRBJ1-5; size: .; V: TRBV7-8; D: TRBD1
DNA: TGTGCCAGCAGCGTAGCGCACACCTCGAGCTCCTACGAGCAGTACTTC; CDR3: CASSVAHTSSSYEQYF; J: TRBJ2-7; size: .; V: TRBV9; D: .
DNA: TGTGCCAGCAGCTTGGTTGTGGGAGGGGGATATGAGCAGTTCTTC; CDR3: CASSLVVGGGYEQFF; J: TRBJ2-1; size: .; V: TRBV5-4; D: .
DNA: TGTGCCAGCAGCGAACTAGCGGGGCCTTACGAGCAGTACTTC; CDR3: CASSELAGPYEQYF; J: TRBJ2-7; size: .; V: TRBV2; D: TRBD2
DNA: TGTGCCAGCAGCTTAAGTCGCGGGGGGAGCAGAGAGACCCAGTACTTC; CDR3: CASSLSRGGSRETQYF; J: TRBJ2-5; size: .; V: TRBV7-3; D: TRBD2
DNA: TGTGCCAGCAGTGGTCACCAAGAGACCCAGTACTTC; CDR3: CASSGHQETQYF; J: TRBJ2-5; size: .; V: TRBV2; D: .
DNA: TGCAGCGTCTGGGACAGGGGCTCCTACGAGCAGTACTTC; CDR3: CSVWDRGSYEQYF; J: TRBJ2-7; size: .; V: TRBV29-1; D: TRBD1
DNA: TGTGCCAGCAGCTTAGGACCTGCGAAGACCCAGTACTTC; CDR3: CASSLGPAKTQYF; J: TRBJ2-5; size: once; V: TRBV7-9; D: .
DNA: TGCGCCAGCAGCCGTAGCGGGGGTAGCACAGATACGCAGTATTTT; CDR3: CASSRSGGSTDTQYF; J: TRBJ2-3; size: .; V: TRBV5-1; D: TRBD2